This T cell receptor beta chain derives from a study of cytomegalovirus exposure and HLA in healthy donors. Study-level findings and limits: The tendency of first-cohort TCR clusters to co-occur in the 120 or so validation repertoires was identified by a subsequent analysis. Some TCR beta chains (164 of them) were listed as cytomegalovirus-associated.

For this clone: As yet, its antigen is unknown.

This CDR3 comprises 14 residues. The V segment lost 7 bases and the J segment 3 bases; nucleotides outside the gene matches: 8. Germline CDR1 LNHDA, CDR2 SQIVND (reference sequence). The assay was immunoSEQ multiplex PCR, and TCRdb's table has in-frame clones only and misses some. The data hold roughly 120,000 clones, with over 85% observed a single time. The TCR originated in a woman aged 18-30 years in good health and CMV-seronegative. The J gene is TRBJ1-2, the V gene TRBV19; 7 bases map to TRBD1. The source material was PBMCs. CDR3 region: CASTDRRVDYGYTF. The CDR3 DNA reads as TGTGCCAGTACGGACAGGCGAGTCGACTATGGCTACACCTTC.